This TCR beta chain was captured in a study of cytomegalovirus exposure and HLA in healthy donors. A note on this clone: The antigen is not known.

Study-wide results and caveats: Productive status was seen about 87% or about 30% of the time for most TCR beta V segments in an earlier analysis.

The CDR3 runs 12 residues. In germline, CDR1 is SGHTA, CDR2 FQGNSA. The V end was cut by 5 bases, the J end by 3 bases, with 7 bases between. A multiplex PCR was run with 60 Vbeta primers and 13 Jbeta primers. Per the original data handling: Later reanalysis found 80 million or so unique TCR beta chains, around 9.9 million of them shared. Only in-frame clones appear in the TCRdb table, and some are missing; sequencing was by immunoSEQ multiplex PCR. The DNA was the basis for D and trimming; V, J and clone size are from that table. The specimen's table records around 100,000 clones. Nominal health characterized the donors when sampled, though unrecorded immune exposures were likely.

The sequenced sample consisted of PBMCs. This clonotype originated in a man aged 45-65 years in good health and CMV-seronegative. The J gene is TRBJ1-1, the V gene TRBV7-2; D gene ambiguous. The CDR3 sequence is CASSPRYTEAFF. Written as DNA, the CDR3 is TGTGCCAGCAGCCCACGGTACACTGAAGCTTTCTTT.